This TCR beta chain was observed in a study of ipilimumab plus nivolumab after autologous stem cell transplantation. For the study at large: Patients received a median of 5 ipilimumab and eight or nine nivolumab doses.

Ipilimumab, 1 mg/kg, started 14 to 28 days after autologous transplant. Points on this clone: Its antigen is unknown.

Per the germline V gene, CDR1 is SGHAT and CDR2 is FQNNGV. CDR3 length: 18 residues. The J segment lost 1 base and the V segment lost 4 bases, leaving 13 bases of the junction unmatched. Study-wide results and limits: Per the authors, repertoire, Treg and microbiota data justify further study.

Repertoires were generated with immunoSEQ multiplex PCR, while TCRdb's copy carries only in-frame clones and drops some. This table holds around 15,000 clones, about 81% found once. The rearrangement joins TRBV11-2 to TRBJ1-2, with 9 bases that match TRBD1. Specimen: PBMCs, collected in a trial of ipilimumab plus nivolumab as post-transplant consolidation. This receptor was identified in a male donor with diffuse large B-cell lymphoma. The CDR3 reads CASSSLRDRDKRNYGYTF. The CDR3 bases are TGTGCCAGCAGCTCACTCCGGGACAGGGATAAGCGTAACTATGGCTACACCTTC.